The T cell receptor beta chain described here comes from a study of identical twins. The germline V and J ends were trimmed by 4 bases and 2 bases, with 15 bases remaining between them. The CDR3 loop spans 15 amino acids. Germline CDR1 reads SGHVS; CDR2 reads FNYEAQ. TCRdb ran MiXCR on the 5' RACE reads and lists one entry per CDR3 protein. This sample yields nearly 900,000 distinct CDR3 sequences, of which about 12% are seen a single time; 1.5% to 2% belongs to the top ten. In addition, the sample was reused for a study of yellow fever vaccine responses in identical twins.

The chain joins TRBV7-6 to TRBJ2-7; TRBD1 might be the D (5 bases). This clonotype was sampled from a woman aged 18-35 years in good health. Sequencing was performed on PBMCs. CDR3 in DNA: TGTGCCAGCAGCTCGCAGGGTTCTGGGCCCTACGAGCAGTACTTC. Translated: CASSSQGSGPYEQYF.